This T cell receptor (beta chain) was recorded in a study of CD4 T cells in relation to SARS-CoV-2 and coronaviruses (dated by TCRdb to the early 2020s). Context from the whole study: In the ViraFEST assay, PBMCs were cultured with antigen for about 11 days, after which TCR beta CDR3s were sequenced to identify clonal expansions specific to the antigen. At the level of individual TCR clonotypes, the study measured memory CD4+ T cell crossreactivity between SARS-CoV-2 spike protein and common cold coronavirus spike proteins. A different, Illumina-based TCR-beta assay was used to sequence expansion assays from other donors in the study. The negative reference condition was either a culture with an HIV-1 Nef peptide pool or a culture with no peptide. Patient-derived lymphoblastoid cell lines were used to map the HLA restriction of shared crossreactive spike epitopes. Samples from three pre-COVID donors and the naive versus memory experiments were sequenced with the Adaptive Biotechnologies TCR-sequencing kit; other data were Illumina-based.

CD4+ T cells from unexposed donors were collected before the COVID-19 pandemic (2011-2018). The EasySep CD4+ T cell isolation kit was used to isolate CD4+ T cells once the cultures had run for more than 8 days. Unexposed donor CD4+ T cells were tested for reactivity to SARS-CoV-2 S and N and four common cold coronavirus spike pools, as cell number allowed. Each well held millions of PBMCs cultured in IMDM containing around 5% human AB serum and 10 IU/ml IL-2. Half of the culture medium was replaced with fresh IL-2-containing medium on days 3 and 7. Each peptide culture condition was generally run in triplicate replicate wells. The leukapheresis product for the unexposed donors was obtained through commercial purchase. PBMCs were isolated from leukapheresis product or whole blood by Ficoll-Paque PLUS gradient centrifugation. PBMCs were either cryopreserved at -140 degrees C or used fresh in the expansion assay. The QIAamp Micro DNA Kit was used to extract genomic DNA from the CD4+ T cells.

General conclusions and limits of the study: No donor contributed both pre-pandemic and post-infection samples, which limited tracing the source of pre-existing responses. Significantly weaker SARS-CoV-2-driven expansion was shown by crossreactive clones than by monoreactive clones, consistent with antigenic imprinting. Because the crossreactivity analysis focused on spike protein, crossreactivity against other viral proteins was not assessed. Small numbers of patients and of tested TCRs were a limitation of the study. Memory CD4+ clonotypes crossrecognizing SARS-CoV-2 and at least one common cold coronavirus spike were found in around 59% of donors.

Library preparation employed the immunoSEQ multiplex PCR assay. Regarding the original processing steps: During preprocessing, nonproductive sequences were discarded, as were any CDR3s that did not begin with C, did not end with F or W, or were shorter than 7 amino acids. The MANAFEST web app identified antigen-specific clonotypes based on expansion compared with the reference and other culture wells. A clone was considered positive if significant expansion relative to the reference culture was observed in 2 of 3 replicate wells at an FDR below 0.05. To be called positive, a clone also had to show significant expansion compared with every other tandem well and an odds ratio greater than 5. CDR3 homology was measured as pairwise Levenshtein distance, computed with the stringdist R package after trimming three terminal residues from each end. Entries here come from immuneACCESS through TCRdb and include only in-frame sequences with V and J called. Some clones fail to appear in such tables; in the studies checked, an unresolved V gene covers under half of the shortfall, and the cause of the remainder is unknown. That table supplies the V and J calls and clone size; D and trimming were determined from the DNA. For this sample the table gives 20,000 to 25,000 clones, of which less than 80% were detected only once. Of the sample, around a sixth falls within the top ten clones.

Notes on this clone: Its antigen remains undetermined. There are no base qualities to consult, and no much larger clone falls within one base.

CDR1 and CDR2 (LGHDT, YNNKEL) derive from the germline V gene (reference sequence). The CDR3 goes from the cysteine to the phenylalanine over 15 residues. CDR3 DNA only is kept here, 45 bases in frame from base 1. The junction shows trimming of 0 bases on V and 8 bases on J, plus 14 bases between the germline ends. The receptor's source is a human donor in good health. The sequence joins TRBV3-1 (or the pseudogene TRBV3-2) to TRBJ2-1; no D gene can be assigned with confidence. Sequencing was performed on CD4+ T cells from PBMCs, cultured in vitro. The nucleotides read TGTGCCAGCAGCCAAGAGTCGGTGGGAATGCATGAGCAGTTCTTC. This is translated as CASSQESVGMHEQFF.